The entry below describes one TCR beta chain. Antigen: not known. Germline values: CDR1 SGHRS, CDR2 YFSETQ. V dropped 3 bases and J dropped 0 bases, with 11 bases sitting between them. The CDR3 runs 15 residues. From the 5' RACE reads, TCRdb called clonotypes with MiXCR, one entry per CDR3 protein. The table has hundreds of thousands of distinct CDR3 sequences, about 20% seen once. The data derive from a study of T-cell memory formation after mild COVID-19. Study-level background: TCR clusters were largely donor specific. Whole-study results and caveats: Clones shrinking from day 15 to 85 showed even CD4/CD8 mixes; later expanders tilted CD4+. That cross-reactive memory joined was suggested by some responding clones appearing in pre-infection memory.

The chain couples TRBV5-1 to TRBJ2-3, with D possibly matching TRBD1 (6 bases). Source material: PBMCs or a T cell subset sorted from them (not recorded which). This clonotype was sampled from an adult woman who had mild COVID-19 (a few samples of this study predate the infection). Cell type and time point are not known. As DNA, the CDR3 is TGCGCCAGCAGCTGGGGGCGCGGGAGCACAGATACGCAGTATTTT. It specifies CASSWGRGSTDTQYF.